This entry concerns a single T cell receptor beta chain. Antigen specificity is unknown. The CDR3 sequence is 16 residues long. V dropped 1 base and J dropped 0 bases, with 7 bases sitting between them. Germline CDR1 is LNHDA and CDR2 is SQIVND (reference sequence). Healthy bone marrow donors made up the donor group. A multiplex PCR was run with 60 Vbeta primers and 13 Jbeta primers. Repertoires were generated with immunoSEQ multiplex PCR, while TCRdb's copy carries only in-frame clones and drops some. Of about 170,000 clones detected, 65% to 85% appear once; the ten largest clones hold around 7%. The data were obtained in a study of cytomegalovirus exposure and HLA in healthy donors. Points from the study as a whole: Donors were assumed by presence/absence analyses to have roughly uniform sequencing depth. The sole available immune exposure information was CMV serostatus.

Sequenced material: PBMCs. The source of this sequence is a man aged 35 to 55 in good health and CMV-seropositive. This chain links TRBV19 with TRBJ2-6; unclear D gene. This chain's CDR3 is CASSIVQFSGANVLTF. The CDR3 nucleotides are TGTGCCAGTAGTATAGTGCAGTTCTCTGGGGCCAACGTCCTGACTTTC.